This TCR beta chain originates from a study of blood T cell repertoires in COVID-19. Across the study: COVID-19 samples from acute and convalescent phases originated in the United States, Italy and Spain.

Trimming pared 6 bases from V and 0 bases from J, leaving 19 bases between. Germline V lookup: CDR1 SGHRS, CDR2 YFSETQ. The length of the CDR3 is 16 residues. In the original analysis: By means of reference gene primer amplification, nucleated cell counts were estimated. This table comes from immunoSEQ multiplex PCR, and its TCRdb copy is limited to in-frame clones, with some not included. V, J and clone size reflect that table, while D and trimming were determined from the DNA. In the table there are under 300,000 clones, around four fifths of which are singletons. The rearrangement links TRBV5-1 to TRBJ2-7, with D tentatively TRBD1 (6 bases). The origin of this receptor is a woman aged 60-70 years with active or convalescent COVID-19. The sample comprised peripheral blood. This CDR3 reads CASTRQAGQSSYEQYF. CDR3 bases: TGCGCCAGCACCCGACAGGCCGGGCAGAGCTCCTACGAGCAGTACTTC.